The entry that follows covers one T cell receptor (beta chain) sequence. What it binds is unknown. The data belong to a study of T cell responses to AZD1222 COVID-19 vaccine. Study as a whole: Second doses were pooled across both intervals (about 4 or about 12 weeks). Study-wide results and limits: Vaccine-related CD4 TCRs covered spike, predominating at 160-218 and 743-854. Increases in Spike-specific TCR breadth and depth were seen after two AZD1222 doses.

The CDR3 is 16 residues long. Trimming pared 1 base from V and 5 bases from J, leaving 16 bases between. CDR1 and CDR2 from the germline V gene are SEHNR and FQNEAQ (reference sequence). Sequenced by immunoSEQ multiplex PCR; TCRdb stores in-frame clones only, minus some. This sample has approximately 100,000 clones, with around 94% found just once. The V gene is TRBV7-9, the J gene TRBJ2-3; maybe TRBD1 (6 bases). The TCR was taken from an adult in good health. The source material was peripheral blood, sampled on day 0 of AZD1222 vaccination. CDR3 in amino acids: CASSLVGQGNVDTQYF. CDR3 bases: TGTGCCAGCAGCTTAGTAGGGCAGGGGAATGTAGATACGCAGTATTTT.